This T cell receptor beta chain was found in a study of Ad26.COV2.S vaccination and SARS-CoV-2 variants. Across the whole study: This donor came from the COV1001 trial of Ad26.COV2.S. The authors gave Ad26.COV2.S intramuscularly, either once or twice 56 days apart.

Study-wide results and caveats: Spike-specific CD8+ and CD4+ T cell responses reportedly showed substantial breadth after vaccination.

Germline CDR1 SGHRS, CDR2 YFSETQ. CDR3 length: 14 amino acids. Trimming left V 0 bases short and J 2 bases short, with 8 bases between. The treatment: around 19 received Ad26.COV2.S at low or high dose, single or two shots; 5 received placebo; per-sample allocation not given. The samples date from day 63 after the first vaccine or placebo injection. It was Wuhan-strain SARS-CoV-2 spike that the Ad26 vaccine vector expressed. Note on this clone: Its antigen is currently unknown.

TCRdb keeps only in-frame clones here, not all; method: immunoSEQ multiplex PCR. The sample consists of about 350,000 clones, 65% to 90% of them appearing once. This chain joins TRBV5-1 and TRBJ1-1; D call uncertain. The TCR sequence derives from a person aged 18-60 years who received the Ad26.COV2.S COVID-19 vaccine or a placebo. The specimen comprised peripheral blood, sampled in a trial of Ad26.COV2.S vaccine versus placebo. The CDR3 reads CASSLDTVNTEAFF. The CDR3 DNA is TGCGCCAGCAGCTTGGATACGGTAAACACTGAAGCTTTCTTT.